A selection of T cell receptor beta chains follows, all from one sample in a study of cytomegalovirus exposure and HLA in healthy donors. The method was immunoSEQ multiplex PCR; TCRdb's version includes in-frame clones alone and lacks a portion of them. The table lists around 120,000 clones, 75% to 85% of them singletons, with 3% to 4% in the top ten. The sequencing sample was made of PBMCs. All receptors derive from a male donor in good health and CMV-seronegative. Both conserved end residues are part of each CDR3. Each record gives: V gene, clone size, D gene, J gene, CDR3 DNA, CDR3 protein. A D gene is named only where the DNA matches it firmly. The listing skips clone size in some rows; elsewhere it reads once, few, many or a size class.

>TRBV10-2|-|-|TRBJ1-2
TGCGCCAGTGTTTCAGGGGATGGCTACACCTTC
CASVSGDGYTF
>TRBV7-9|-|-|TRBJ2-7
TGTTCCAGCACCGAAAACAGCCTTGAGCAGTACTTC
CSSTENSLEQYF
>TRBV19|-|-|TRBJ2-1
TGTGCCAGTAGTATAAGGGGGTTCTCCTACAATGAGCAGTTCTTC
CASSIRGFSYNEQFF
>TRBV2|-|TRBD2|TRBJ2-7
TGTGCCAGCAGTGGACTAGCGGGAGCCCTCGAGCAGTACTTC
CASSGLAGALEQYF
>TRBV7-2|once|TRBD1|TRBJ2-7
TGTGCCAGCAGCTCAACCGGGACAGGGTCCTACGAGCAGTACTTC
CASSSTGTGSYEQYF
>TRBV7-9|-|-|TRBJ2-2
TGTGCCAGCAGCTTAGGAGGCAGCCAGAACACCGGGGAGCTGTTTTTT
CASSLGGSQNTGELFF
>TRBV6-1|-|-|TRBJ2-7
TGTGCCAGCAGTGGGACTATCACCTACGAGCAGTACTTC
CASSGTITYEQYF
>TRBV5-1|-|-|TRBJ1-1
TGCGCCAGCAGCGCACAGGGGAACACTGAAGCTTTCTTT
CASSAQGNTEAFF
>TRBV19|-|-|TRBJ2-7
TGTGCCAGTAGTATAGGTGACAGCTACGAGCAGTACTTC
CASSIGDSYEQYF
>TRBV6-5|-|-|TRBJ1-2
TGTGCCAGCAGCCGACAGGTTATTTATGGCTACACCTTC
CASSRQVIYGYTF
>TRBV7-9|-|-|TRBJ1-4
TGTGCCAGCAGCTTAGAACGGTATAATGAAAAACTGTTTTTT
CASSLERYNEKLFF
>TRBV7-9|-|-|TRBJ2-3
TGTTCCAGCTCTCTTCGGGGAACGGAAGACGATACGCAGTATTTT
CSSSLRGTEDDTQYF
>TRBV6-5|-|TRBD2|TRBJ2-7
TGTGCCAGCAGTCGGGAACTAGCGGGACCTTACGAGCAGTACTTC
CASSRELAGPYEQYF
>TRBV6-1|-|TRBD2|TRBJ2-5
TGTGCCAGCAGTGAACTAGCGGGGGGAGAGACCCAGTACTTC
CASSELAGGETQYF
>TRBV6-5|-|-|TRBJ2-2
TGTGCCAGTACGTATGGTGGGCTTCACACCGGGGAGCTGTTTTTT
CASTYGGLHTGELFF
>TRBV7-9|-|-|TRBJ1-1
TGTGCCAGCAGTTTCGGAGGGAACACTGAAGCTTTCTTT
CASSFGGNTEAFF
>TRBV27|once|TRBD1|TRBJ2-5
TGTGCCAGCAGAGGGACAGGGGTACAAGAGACCCAGTACTTC
CASRGTGVQETQYF
>TRBV7-8|-|TRBD1|TRBJ1-2
TGTGCCAGCAGCATAGCTGCAGGGGGCAACTATGGCTACACCTTC
CASSIAAGGNYGYTF
>TRBV25-1|-|TRBD1|TRBJ2-7
TGTGCCAGCAGTGGTGCGACAGGGTTCGACGAGCAGTACTTC
CASSGATGFDEQYF
>TRBV28|-|-|TRBJ2-3
TGTGCCAGCAGTTTCGCCCCCGGGGGGCGGGATACGCAGTATTTT
CASSFAPGGRDTQYF
>TRBV19|once|-|TRBJ1-4
TGTGCCAGTAGAGGTGGAGCAACTAATGAAAAACTGTTTTTT
CASRGGATNEKLFF
>TRBV11-2|-|-|TRBJ1-2
TGTGCCAGCAGCTCACTAACAGGGTTGAGCGGAGGCTACACCTTC
CASSSLTGLSGGYTF
>TRBV7-9|-|-|TRBJ1-4
TGTTCCGGCAATAAGGGGAATGAAAAACTGTTTTTT
CSGNKGNEKLFF
>TRBV6-6|-|TRBD1|TRBJ1-2
TGTGCCACCAGGCCCTCAGGACAGGACTATGGCTACACCTTC
CATRPSGQDYGYTF
>TRBV4-1|once|TRBD2|TRBJ2-7
TGCGCCAGCAGCCAAGTGGCGGGAGGTTCCTACGAGCAGTACTTC
CASSQVAGGSYEQYF
>TRBV27|-|-|TRBJ1-5
TGTGCCAGCAGTCCTGCCGCGGGTCGGGGAAGCAATCAGCCCCAGCATTTT
CASSPAAGRGSNQPQHF
>TRBV7-6|-|TRBD2|TRBJ2-1
TGTGCCAGCAGCACAGGGAGCCTAGCGGGAGGCGGCAATGAGCAGTTCTTC
CASSTGSLAGGGNEQFF
>TRBV30|-|-|TRBJ1-3
TGTGCCTGGAGCCTCGGACGGGACTCTGGAAACACCATATATTTT
CAWSLGRDSGNTIYF
>TRBV30|-|-|TRBJ1-5
TGTGCCTGGAGTGTAAGCCCTTATCAGCCCCAGCATTTT
CAWSVSPYQPQHF
>TRBV7-2|-|-|TRBJ2-7
TGTGCCAGCAGCTTACGTCCGCAGGGGTATCTGAACGAGCAGTACTTC
CASSLRPQGYLNEQYF
>TRBV4-2|-|TRBD2|TRBJ2-1
TGTGCCAGCAGCCAAGTATTTCTCGGGGGGGCCAAATCCCATGAGCAGTTCTTC
CASSQVFLGGAKSHEQFF
>TRBV4-3|-|-|TRBJ2-7
TGCGCCAGCAGCCAAGAAGGGGGATACGAGCAGTACTTC
CASSQEGGYEQYF
>TRBV7-3|-|TRBD1|TRBJ2-3
TGTGCCAGCAGCCCACAGGGGGCTGCAGATACGCAGTATTTT
CASSPQGAADTQYF
>TRBV6-6|-|-|TRBJ1-2
TGTGCCATAAGACGGGACTATGGCTACACCTTC
CAIRRDYGYTF
>TRBV5-6|-|-|TRBJ1-1
TGTGCCAGCAGCTTGGCGTCACAGGGATTCGAAGCTTTCTTT
CASSLASQGFEAFF
>TRBV4-1|few|-|TRBJ1-2
TGCGCCAGCAGCCAAGTACCGGCCGCGGGGGGCTACACCTTC
CASSQVPAAGGYTF
>TRBV13|once|TRBD2|TRBJ2-5
TGTGCCAGCAGCTCCTCTAGCGGGAGGATACATCAAGAGACCCAGTACTTC
CASSSSSGRIHQETQYF
>TRBV10-2|-|-|TRBJ1-2
TGCGCCAGCAGGCGGGGCCCTTCGACCGGCTACACCTTC
CASRRGPSTGYTF
>TRBV7-2|-|-|TRBJ2-3
TGTGCCAGCAGCTTAGACGTAATGGGACTCAATACGCAGTATTTT
CASSLDVMGLNTQYF
>TRBV5-1|once|-|TRBJ1-1
TGCGCCAGCAGCTTGGCCGGTCAGAACACTGAAGCTTTCTTT
CASSLAGQNTEAFF
>TRBV11-2|-|TRBD1|TRBJ2-7
TGTGCCAGCAGCTGGGGACAGGGGTCAACCTTCGAGCAGTACTTC
CASSWGQGSTFEQYF
>TRBV28|-|-|TRBJ1-2
TGTGCCAGCAGTTTAGGGCCGGGGGCCGGGAGGATCGCTAACTATGGCTACACCTTC
CASSLGPGAGRIANYGYTF
>TRBV13|-|TRBD1|TRBJ1-2
TGTGCCAGCAGCTTAATGGGACAGCACTATGGCTACACCTTC
CASSLMGQHYGYTF
>TRBV6-5|-|TRBD1|TRBJ1-5
TGTGCCAGCAGTAGACAGGGCCCGGATAATCAGCCCCAGCATTTT
CASSRQGPDNQPQHF
>TRBV29-1|-|TRBD1|TRBJ2-2
TGCAGCATCGGACAGGGAGGCGGGGAGCTGTTTTTT
CSIGQGGGELFF
>TRBV5-6|-|TRBD1|TRBJ1-2
TGTGCCAGCAGCGCCCTCGGGACAGGAACAAACTATGGCTACACCTTC
CASSALGTGTNYGYTF
>TRBV10-3|-|-|TRBJ1-2
TGTGCCATCAGTGAGGGTAGTAGCGGCTACACCTTC
CAISEGSSGYTF
>TRBV7-8|-|-|TRBJ1-2
TGTGCCAGCACCCCTGGCGGCTATGGCTACACCTTC
CASTPGGYGYTF
>TRBV14|-|-|TRBJ2-2
TGTGCCAGCAGCTTATCCGCCCGGGGTTTACGTGTTACCGGGGAGCTGTTTTTT
CASSLSARGLRVTGELFF
>TRBV5-1|-|TRBD1|TRBJ2-7
TGCGCCAGCAGCGCCCAGGGACAGGGCTCCTACGAGCAGTACTTC
CASSAQGQGSYEQYF
>TRBV4-1|-|TRBD1|TRBJ1-5
TGCGCCAGCAGCCATTCCGGGACAGGGGCGGGTCAGCCCCAGCATTTT
CASSHSGTGAGQPQHF
>TRBV27|-|TRBD1|TRBJ1-1
TGTGCCAGCAGTTACAGGCCAGGGGGTTACACTGAAGCTTTCTTT
CASSYRPGGYTEAFF
>TRBV19|few|-|TRBJ1-5
TGTGCCAGTAGTATAGAGCCGGGGGATTGGCCCCAGCATTTT
CASSIEPGDWPQHF
>TRBV4-2|-|-|TRBJ1-2
TGTGCCAGCAGCCAAGACCGCGTGAACAGCTATGGCTACACCTTC
CASSQDRVNSYGYTF
>TRBV9|-|TRBD1|TRBJ1-2
TGTGCCAGCAGTGGAATTGGACAGGGATCCTATGGCTACACCTTC
CASSGIGQGSYGYTF